This is a list of T cell receptor beta chains from one sample in a study of shared clonotypes between healthy human individuals. TCRdb keeps only in-frame clones here, not all; method: immunoSEQ multiplex PCR. The sample lists over 700,000 clones, around 77% occurring once. Sequencing was carried out using memory CD4+ T cells sorted from blood. All receptors derive from a woman aged 25 to 39 in good health. Each CDR3 is given with its conserved first and last residue. Each record gives: CDR3 length, clone size, J gene, D gene, V gene, CDR3 DNA, CDR3 protein. A D gene is named only where the DNA matches it firmly. Clone size is given for some rows only: seen once, a few or many times, or a class if the clone is expanded.

16	few	TRBJ1-2	TRBD1	TRBV19	TGTGCCTCCAAACCCCGACAGGGGGCGAGGGGTTATGGCTACACCTTC	CASKPRQGARGYGYTF
14	NA	TRBJ1-2	NA	TRBV4-3	TGCGCCAGCAGCCAGGGCCTCAATAACTATGGCTACACCTTC	CASSQGLNNYGYTF
13	NA	TRBJ2-3	TRBD2	TRBV19	TGTGCCAGTAGTGTAGCGGGAGCAGATACGCAGTATTTT	CASSVAGADTQYF
14	NA	TRBJ1-2	NA	TRBV5-1	TGCGCCAGCAGCTTGGGGGGGCAGGACTATGGCTACACCTTC	CASSLGGQDYGYTF
11	NA	TRBJ2-4	TRBD1	TRBV30	TGTGCCTGGACCACAGGGGTTAATCAGTACTTC	CAWTTGVNQYF
15	NA	TRBJ1-4	TRBD1	TRBV29-1	TGCAGCGTCGCAAAAGGACAGGCAACTAATGAAAAACTGTTTTTT	CSVAKGQATNEKLFF
12	NA	TRBJ2-1	TRBD2	TRBV11-2	TGTGCCAGCAGCTTATCAGCGGGACTGCAGTTCTTC	CASSLSAGLQFF
16	NA	TRBJ2-5	TRBD2	TRBV11-2	TGTGCCAGCAGCTCGGGGACTAGCGGGAGGGGGCGGACCCAGTACTTC	CASSSGTSGRGRTQYF
15	NA	TRBJ2-7	NA	TRBV5-1	TGCGCCAGCAGACTTTCTACGGGGACGGACTACGAGCAGTACTTC	CASRLSTGTDYEQYF
14	few	TRBJ2-7	TRBD1	TRBV28	TGTGCCAGCAGTCCATACCGACAGGGCCGCGAGCAGTACTTC	CASSPYRQGREQYF
12	NA	TRBJ2-1	TRBD2	TRBV11-3	TGTGCCAGCGGGCGGGAGGAGGGTGAGCAGTTCTTC	CASGREEGEQFF
16	once	TRBJ2-7	NA	TRBV5-1	TGCGCCAGCAGCTTGGCGGCGGGTACAGGATACTACGAGCAGTACTTC	CASSLAAGTGYYEQYF
17	few	TRBJ1-5	NA	TRBV9	TGTGCCAGCAGCGTAGCTTGGGAAGAGGGGGACAATCAGCCCCAGCATTTT	CASSVAWEEGDNQPQHF
14	NA	TRBJ1-4	NA	TRBV30	TGTGCCTGGAGTGGGGCCGGGGGCGCCTCCCCCTATATTTTT	CAWSGAGGASPYIF
20	once	TRBJ2-7	TRBD2	TRBV4-1	TGCGCCAGCAGCCAAGAGGGCCCGGCCCAGGTTGGACTAGCGGGAGACGAGCAGTACTTC	CASSQEGPAQVGLAGDEQYF
17	NA	TRBJ2-5	TRBD2	TRBV11-2	TGTGCCAGCAGCTTAGAGGGGAGACTAGCGTACCAAGAGACCCAGTACTTC	CASSLEGRLAYQETQYF
15	NA	TRBJ2-3	NA	TRBV5-1	TGCGCCAGCAGCTTGGTGGTGGGGGGCACAGATACGCAGTATTTT	CASSLVVGGTDTQYF
11	NA	TRBJ2-3	NA	TRBV11-2	TGTGCCAGCAGCTTATCCGGAGGGCAGTATTTT	CASSLSGGQYF
11	NA	TRBJ2-5	NA	TRBV30	TGTGCCTGGTCGGGCCAAGAGACCCAGTACTTC	CAWSGQETQYF
17	once	TRBJ2-2	TRBD2	TRBV28	TGTGCCAGCAGTTTAGCTAGCGGGAGTACTGTCGCCGGGGAGCTGTTTTTT	CASSLASGSTVAGELFF
15	NA	TRBJ1-5	NA	TRBV28	TGTGCCAGCAGTTACGGTTCAGGGAGCAATCAGCCCCAGCATTTT	CASSYGSGSNQPQHF
11	once	TRBJ1-5	NA	TRBV20-1	TGCAGTGCTAGCCCCCATCAGCCCCAGCATTTT	CSASPHQPQHF
12	NA	TRBJ2-7	NA	TRBV5-1	TGCGCCAGCAGCTCTGACAGTAGCGAGCAGTACTTC	CASSSDSSEQYF
14	NA	TRBJ1-5	NA	TRBV13	TGTGCCAGCAGCTTAGGCAGGGCTATTCAGCCCCAGCATTTT	CASSLGRAIQPQHF
13	NA	TRBJ2-5	NA	TRBV29-1	TGCAGCGTAGGCCAGGTGGAAGCGGAGACCCAGTACTTC	CSVGQVEAETQYF
20	NA	TRBJ2-7	TRBD2	TRBV18	TGTGCCAGCTCACCAGTTCCGGGACTAGCGGGAGACCCCCTGTCCTACGAGCAGTACTTC	CASSPVPGLAGDPLSYEQYF
13	few	TRBJ2-7	NA	TRBV14	TGTGCCAGCAGCCCTATAGAGACCCACGAGCAGTACTTC	CASSPIETHEQYF
14	NA	TRBJ1-6	NA	TRBV28	TGTGCCAGCAGCCGACCCTCCTATAATTCACCCCTCCACTTT	CASSRPSYNSPLHF
15	NA	TRBJ1-5	NA	TRBV28	TGTGCCAGCCAATCGGACGCCCGAGGCAATCAGCCCCAGCATTTT	CASQSDARGNQPQHF
17	NA	TRBJ2-3	NA	TRBV5-1	TGCGCCAGCAGCACCAAAGACAGGCTCCTTCGCACAGATACGCAGTATTTT	CASSTKDRLLRTDTQYF
14	NA	TRBJ2-3	NA	TRBV9	TGTGCCAGCAGCGTAGTGTCGGGAACAGATACGCAGTATTTT	CASSVVSGTDTQYF